What follows are 11 T cell receptor beta chains derived from one specimen sequenced in a study of cytomegalovirus exposure and HLA in healthy donors. Primers: 60 Vbeta forward and 13 Jbeta reverse. Sequenced by immunoSEQ multiplex PCR; TCRdb stores in-frame clones only, minus some. The sample records about 130,000 clones, 74% being singletons. Material: PBMCs. All receptors derive from a woman in her 50s in good health and CMV-seropositive.

This clone was counted once. The chain has TRBV5-4 and TRBJ2-3, with TRBD2 identical over 11 bases. The CDR3 runs to 16 residues. After removal of 9 bases from V and 3 bases from J, the junction contained 12 bases not matched to a gene. Looked up from germline, CDR1 is SGHNT and CDR2 is YYREEE (reference sequence). The CDR3 coding sequence is TGTGCCACCACTAGAAGACTAGCGGGGAGGACAGATACGCAGTATTTT. Amino acid sequence: CATTRRLAGRTDTQYF.

The CDR3 bases are TGTGCCAGCAGCGTACCCCAAGGAGAGACCGGGGAGCTGTTTTTT. Translating it yields CASSVPQGETGELFF. The rearrangement uses TRBV9 and TRBJ2-2; D not certain. Trimming shortened V by 1 base and J by 5 bases, and 12 bases separated the two germline ends. CDR3 length equals 15 residues. Germline assignment: CDR1 SGDLS and CDR2 YYNGEE.

The chain couples TRBV19 to TRBJ1-1; D possibly corresponds to TRBD1 (5 bases). Trimming took 7 bases from V and 5 from J, leaving 14 bases between them. The CDR3 has 13 residues. Germline V lookup: CDR1 LNHDA, CDR2 SQIVND (reference sequence). CDR3 in amino acids: CASTTWGGTEAFF. The CDR3 nucleotides read TGTGCCAGTACCACGTGGGGGGGGACTGAAGCTTTCTTT.

This chain connects TRBV9 to TRBJ2-2; 8 bases fit TRBD2. Trimming cost V 3 bases and J 7 bases; bases outside gene matches: 5. There are 14 residues in the CDR3. Germline V gives CDR1 SGDLS, CDR2 YYNGEE. CDR3 sequence (DNA): TGTGCCAGCAGCGGGCCCCGGGGGGGCGGGGAGCTGTTTTTT. It encodes CASSGPRGGGELFF.

The sample holds many counts of this clone. V gene TRBV5-8 combines with J gene TRBJ2-7, with D hard to call. Germline CDR1 SGHTS, CDR2 YDEGEE. The germline V and J ends were trimmed by 5 bases and 2 bases, with 11 bases remaining between them. The CDR3 is made up of 13 amino acids. CDR3 nucleotide sequence: TGTGCCAGCAGAAAGCGCCGCCCCTACGAGCAGTACTTC. Translation gives CASRKRRPYEQYF. Drawing the rest from reference TRBV5-8 and TRBJ2-7, the complete variable domain is EAGVTQSPTHLIKTRGQQATLRCSPISGHTSVYWYQQALGLGLQFLLWYDEGEERNRGNFPPRFSGRQFPNYSSELNVNALELEDSALYLCASRKRRPYEQYFGPGTRLTVT.

The chain employs TRBV2 and TRBJ1-5; the D is unclear. The CDR3 spans 16 residues. Trimming cost V 4 bases and J 6 bases, with 19 bases left between them. CDR1 is SNHLY and CDR2 is FYNNEI in the germline V gene. The CDR3 spells CASSGAARDPPQPQHF. The CDR3 DNA is TGTGCCAGCAGTGGGGCTGCGAGAGACCCGCCTCAGCCCCAGCATTTT.

The chain couples TRBV5-4 to TRBJ2-7; 11 bases map to TRBD1. This CDR3 is 12 amino acids long. CDR1 and CDR2 from the germline V gene are SGHNT and YYREEE (reference sequence). After removal of 3 bases from V and 9 bases from J, the junction contained 2 bases not matched to a gene. CDR3 nucleotides: TGTGCCAGCAGCTGGGGACAGGGGGTGCAGTACTTC. This translates into CASSWGQGVQYF.

The genes are TRBV7-8 and TRBJ1-3; TRBD1 is a possible D gene (5 bases). Trimming took 1 base from V and 0 from J, leaving 7 bases between them. Germline-derived CDR1 and CDR2 are SGHVS and FQNEAQ. CDR3 size: 15 residues. The chain's CDR3 is CASSLVDSSGNTIYF. CDR3 nucleotides: TGTGCCAGCAGCTTAGTAGACAGCTCTGGAAACACCATATATTTT. Variable domain in full (rest from reference TRBV7-8 and TRBJ1-3): GAGVSQSPRYKVAKRGQDVALRCDPISGHVSLFWYQQALGQGPEFLTYFQNEAQLDKSGLPSDRFFAERPEGSVSTLKIQRTQQEDSAVYLCASSLVDSSGNTIYFGEGSWLTVV.

This clone was recorded a few times. The chain has TRBV6-5 and TRBJ2-5, with a tentative D call TRBD2 (5 bases). With 1 base removed from V and 5 bases from J, the gap between germline ends came to 11 bases. There are 14 residues in the CDR3. The V gene's germline CDR1 is MNHEY and CDR2 SVGAGI. CDR3 sequence (DNA): TGTGCCAGCAGTTACTTTGCCCGCGGGGAGACCCAGTACTTC. This gives the protein CASSYFARGETQYF.

V usage is TRBV30 and J usage is TRBJ1-2; no firm D call. The CDR3 has 13 residues. V lost 0 bases, J lost 10 bases, and 15 bases lay in between. Germline CDR1 and CDR2: GTSNPN and SVGIG (reference sequence). For the CDR3, the DNA is TGTGCCTGGAGTGTACCTGGAGGGTGTCACTACACCTTC. Amino acids: CAWSVPGGCHYTF.

This rearrangement joins TRBV19 to TRBJ2-1; 10 nucleotides match TRBD1. The junction had 0 bases not matched to a gene; V was cut back by 4 bases and J by 6 bases. The CDR3 spans 13 residues. The germline V gene has CDR1 LNHDA and CDR2 SQIVND (reference sequence). The chain's CDR3 is CASSRTGGNEQFF. CDR3 bases: TGTGCCAGTAGTAGGACAGGGGGCAATGAGCAGTTCTTC.